The entry that follows covers one TCR beta chain sequence. This clone was counted only a few times. What antigen it recognizes has not been identified. One base away there is no much larger clone; base qualities are not given. Libraries were made using the immunoSEQ multiplex PCR assay. Adaptive Biotechnologies handled the TCRB amplification, library preparation, sequencing and preliminary bioinformatics at Survey level resolution. In the paper's pipeline: Clonality was calculated in R as 1 minus normalized Shannon entropy, and the Gini index was calculated with the R package ineq. The overlap score was defined as the summed counts of shared sequences divided by the total counts of all sequences in both compared samples. The significance of shared clonotypes was tested with Fisher's exact test, assuming a theoretical repertoire of 10^7 TCRB sequences. This immuneACCESS table, as held by TCRdb, lists in-frame sequences with V and J called but not all clones. Of the missing ones, under half trace to an unresolved V gene in checked studies; the others have no known cause. That table gives V, J and clone size, and the DNA gave D and trimming. In all, the sample holds 5,000 to 6,500 clones, and about 82% of those were seen once. The top ten hold around 0.71% of the sample.

Taken from the germline V gene, the CDR1 and CDR2 loops are LGHNT and FRNRAP. Trimming leaves V shorter by 1 base and J shorter by 0 bases, with the junction holding 5 bases beyond the gene matches. Spanning cysteine to phenylalanine, the CDR3 consists of 16 amino acids. The DNA shown is the 48-base CDR3, in frame from base 1. The data derive from a study of follicular helper T cells after annual influenza vaccination (dated by TCRdb to 2016 to 2017). Looking at the study overall: After each seasonal influenza vaccination, blood was collected on days 0, 7 and 28. To study recall of cTfh clones, some subjects were followed across successive annual vaccinations spanning the 2013-2014, 2014-2015 and 2015-2016 seasons. One week after vaccination, a second recruited cohort of approximately 11 subjects (Table S1) displayed a similar ICOS+CD38+ cTfh response. Multi-year samples were obtained from about six subjects, with two vaccination seasons covered for a few subjects and three seasons covered for two subjects. The 2013-2014 samples were cryopreserved, while the 2015 samples were processed right after collection.

The time point label, read with the paper, signifies: 2015-2016 season, pre-vaccination. Adults received seasonal inactivated influenza vaccine (Fluvarix), and TCRB sequencing tracked sorted blood CD4 subsets before and after vaccination. To be eligible, subjects had to live in the community and must not have received influenza vaccine in the previous 6 months. Influenza vaccine contraindications, substance abuse, HIV/AIDS, active malignancy, immunomodulatory medication and active illness such as respiratory infection were included among the exclusion criteria. Per time point, between about 40 and 110 mL of blood was sampled. Either Ficoll-Paque PLUS or SepMate separation was used to isolate PBMC. As a comparison non-Tfh subset, CXCR5- memory CD4 T cells were sorted. Cell subsets were sorted from PBMC on a BD FACS Aria before DNA extraction. What the study reported, not specific to this receptor: ICOS+CD38+ cTfh clonality correlated with the frequency of that population, and its change correlated with the change in circulating plasmablast frequency. Day 7 ICOS+CD38+ clones were most often found later in ICOS-CD38- cTfh, suggesting that subset may serve as a memory reservoir. In evaluating whether influenza clones were enriched, the possibility that the far larger non-cTfh compartments were undersampled could not be ruled out. Because only about 9.5-22% of the analyzed cells gave productive TCRB sequences, there was no way to sample rare clonotypes. Successive annual vaccinations recalled a recurrent oligoclonal ICOS+CD38+ cTfh response that contained tetramer and AIM influenza-specific clonotypes.

The chain uses TRBV12-5 and TRBJ1-2, with 7 bases matching TRBD1. The material was CXCR5- memory CD4+ T cells sorted from blood, obtained on the day of influenza vaccination. The cell subset or site label for this specimen denotes: CXCR5- memory CD4 T cells. The receptor was isolated from an adult who received the influenza vaccine. The nucleotides are TGTGCTAGTGGTTTGGGACAGGGACTTTCTAACTATGGCTACACCTTC. Translated, it reads CASGLGQGLSNYGYTF.